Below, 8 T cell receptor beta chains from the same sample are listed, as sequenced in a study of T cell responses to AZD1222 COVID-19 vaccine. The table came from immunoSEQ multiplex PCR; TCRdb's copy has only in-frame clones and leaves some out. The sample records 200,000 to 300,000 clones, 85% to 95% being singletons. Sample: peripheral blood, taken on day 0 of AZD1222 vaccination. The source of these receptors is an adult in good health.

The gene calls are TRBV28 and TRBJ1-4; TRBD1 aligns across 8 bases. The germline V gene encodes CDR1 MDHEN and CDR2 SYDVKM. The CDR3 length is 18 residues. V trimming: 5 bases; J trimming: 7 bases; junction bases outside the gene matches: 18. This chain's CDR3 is CASSPSPLQGAWVEKLFF. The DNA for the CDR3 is TGTGCCAGCAGTCCGAGTCCCCTTCAGGGGGCGTGGGTTGAAAAACTGTTTTTT.

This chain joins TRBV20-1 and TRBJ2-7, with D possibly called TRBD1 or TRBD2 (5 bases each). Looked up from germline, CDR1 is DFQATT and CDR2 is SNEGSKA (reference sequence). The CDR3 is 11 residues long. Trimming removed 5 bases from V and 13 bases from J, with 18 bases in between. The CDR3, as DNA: TGCAGTGCTCTTACTCGGGACGGGCTATACTTC. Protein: CSALTRDGLYF.

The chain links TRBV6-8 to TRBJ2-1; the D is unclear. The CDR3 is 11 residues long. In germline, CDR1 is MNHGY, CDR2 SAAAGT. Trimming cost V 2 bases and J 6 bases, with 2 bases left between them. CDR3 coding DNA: TGTGCCAGCAGTTACCCCAATGAGCAGTTCTTC. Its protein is CASSYPNEQFF.

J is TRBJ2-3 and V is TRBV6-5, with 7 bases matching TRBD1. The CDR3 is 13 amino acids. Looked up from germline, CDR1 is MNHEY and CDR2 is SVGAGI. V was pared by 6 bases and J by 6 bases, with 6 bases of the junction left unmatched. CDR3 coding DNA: TGTGCCAGCAGGAAACAGGGGTTGGATACGCAGTATTTT. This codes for CASRKQGLDTQYF.

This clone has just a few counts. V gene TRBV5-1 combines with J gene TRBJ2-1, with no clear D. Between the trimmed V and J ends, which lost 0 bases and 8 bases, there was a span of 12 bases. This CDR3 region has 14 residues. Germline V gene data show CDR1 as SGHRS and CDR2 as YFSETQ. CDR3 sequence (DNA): TGCGCCAGCAGCTTGGAGGCAGGCAGCGATGAGCAGTTCTTC. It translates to CASSLEAGSDEQFF.

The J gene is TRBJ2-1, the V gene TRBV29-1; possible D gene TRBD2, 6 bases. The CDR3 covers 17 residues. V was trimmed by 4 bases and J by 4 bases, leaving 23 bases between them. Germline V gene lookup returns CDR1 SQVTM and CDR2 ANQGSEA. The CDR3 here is CSVGGKWRGLGYNEQFF. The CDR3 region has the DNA TGCAGCGTTGGAGGCAAGTGGCGGGGCCTTGGTTACAATGAGCAGTTCTTC.

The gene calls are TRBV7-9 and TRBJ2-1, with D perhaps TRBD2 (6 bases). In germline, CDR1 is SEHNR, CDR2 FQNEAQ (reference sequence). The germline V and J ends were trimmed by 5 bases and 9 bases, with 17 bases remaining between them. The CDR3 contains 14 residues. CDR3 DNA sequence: TGTGCCAGCAGCCCCTGGAAAGCGGGCCCTGAGCAGTTCTTC. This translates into CASSPWKAGPEQFF.

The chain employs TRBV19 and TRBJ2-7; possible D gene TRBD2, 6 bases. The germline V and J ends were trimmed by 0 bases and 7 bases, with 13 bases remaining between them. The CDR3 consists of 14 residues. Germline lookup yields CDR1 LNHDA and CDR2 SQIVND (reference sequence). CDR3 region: CASSIDKAAGEQYF. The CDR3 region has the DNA TGTGCCAGTAGTATAGATAAAGCGGCGGGGGAGCAGTACTTC. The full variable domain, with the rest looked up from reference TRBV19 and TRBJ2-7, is DGGITQSPKYLFRKEGQNVTLSCEQNLNHDAMYWYRQDPGQGLRLIYYSQIVNDFQKGDIAEGYSVSREKKESFPLTVTSAQKNPTAFYLCASSIDKAAGEQYFGPGTRLTVT.